One and the same sample provided the 20 T cell receptor beta chains below, sequenced in a study of blood T cell repertoires in COVID-19. Repertoires were generated with immunoSEQ multiplex PCR, while TCRdb's copy carries only in-frame clones and drops some. The sample lists tens of thousands of clones, around 93% occurring once. Sequencing was performed on peripheral blood. Receptor source: a human donor in a cohort sampled during active COVID-19.

The genes are TRBV7-2 and TRBJ2-1; D might be TRBD2 (6 bases). This CDR3 region has 16 residues. The V end lost 3 bases, the J end lost 7 bases, and 19 bases lay between the germline ends. Germline V gene data show CDR1 as SGHTA and CDR2 as FQGNSA. CDR3 amino acids: CASSFGSGVGYNEQFF. CDR3 nucleotide sequence: TGTGCCAGCAGCTTTGGGTCGGGAGTTGGTTATAATGAGCAGTTCTTC.

The chain uses TRBV3-1 (or the pseudogene TRBV3-2) and TRBJ2-2, with D possibly TRBD2 on 6 matching bases. Germline CDR1 reads LGHDT; CDR2 reads YNNKEL (reference sequence). This CDR3 contains 16 residues. Trimming stripped 4 bases from V and 6 bases from J, with 18 bases between. The CDR3 reads CASSLPTSGEAGELFF. The CDR3 coding sequence is TGTGCCAGCAGCCTACCTACCTCGGGAGAGGCCGGGGAGCTGTTTTTT.

The rearrangement joins TRBV6-5 to TRBJ2-1; unclear D gene. Germline V lookup: CDR1 MNHEY, CDR2 SVGAGI. This CDR3 is built from 11 residues. Deletions cut 5 bases from V and 9 bases from J, with 8 bases between. This CDR3 reads CASSTVGEQFF. In DNA form, the CDR3 reads TGTGCCAGCAGTACAGTCGGTGAGCAGTTCTTC.

The genes are TRBV5-1 and TRBJ2-3, with D possibly matching TRBD1 (6 bases). Germline V CDR1 and CDR2: SGHRS, YFSETQ. The V and J ends lost 0 bases and 2 bases respectively, with 19 bases between them. CDR3 length equals 18 residues. Here the CDR3 reads CASSLGSTSQGPTDTQYF. The CDR3 DNA sequence: TGCGCCAGCAGCTTGGGGTCAACTAGTCAGGGGCCCACAGATACGCAGTATTTT.

The V and J genes are TRBV6-2 or TRBV6-3 and TRBJ2-1, with 11 bases aligning to TRBD2. The length of the CDR3 is 21 residues. Germline V gives CDR1 MNHEY, CDR2 SVGEGT. V was clipped by 2 bases and J by 2 bases; unmatched bases: 17. DNA of the CDR3: TGTGCCAGCAGTTACCTGGTAGCTAGCGGGAGGCCCTCTGGGCCCTACAATGAGCAGTTCTTC. This sequence encodes CASSYLVASGRPSGPYNEQFF.

The chain is built from TRBV2 and TRBJ1-3; possible D gene TRBD1, 6 bases. Between the trimmed V and J ends, which lost 2 bases and 11 bases, there was a span of 13 bases. The CDR3 sequence is 13 residues long. From germline, CDR1 is SNHLY and CDR2 FYNNEI. The CDR3, as DNA: TGTGCCAGCAGTGAATTTAGGGGGGGTCCCATATATTTT. Its protein product is CASSEFRGGPIYF.

The rearrangement links TRBV29-1 to TRBJ2-4; TRBD1 aligns across 7 bases. With 2 bases clipped from V and 9 bases from J, the junction kept 13 bases outside the gene matches. The CDR3 length is 15 residues. Germline CDR1 is SQVTM and CDR2 is ANQGSEA. CDR3 sequence (DNA): TGCAGCGTTGAATTAAGGGGGAGCTCAGGGGGCATTCAGTACTTC. As protein: CSVELRGSSGGIQYF. Combining the CDR3 with reference TRBV29-1 and TRBJ2-4 gives the whole variable domain SAVISQKPSRDICQRGTSLTIQCQVDSQVTMMFWYRQQPGQSLTLIATANQGSEATYESGFVIDKFPISRPNLTFSTLTVSNMSPEDSSIYLCSVELRGSSGGIQYFGAGTRLSVL.

This rearrangement joins TRBV6-5 to TRBJ2-1, with a tentative D call TRBD1 (5 bases). This CDR3 is built from 12 residues. The germline CDR1 and CDR2 sequences are MNHEY and SVGAGI. Between the trimmed V and J ends, which lost 6 bases and 12 bases, there was a span of 15 bases. The CDR3 loop is CASRGPRVGQFF. The CDR3 DNA reads as TGTGCCAGCAGGGGCCCCAGGGTAGGGCAGTTCTTC.

The DNA of the CDR3 is TGTGCCATCAGTGAAATACAGGGGGCGGCCCCCGGGGAGCTGTTTTTT. Its translation: CAISEIQGAAPGELFF. This sequence joins TRBV10-3 and TRBJ2-2; 9 positions agree with TRBD1. Germline CDR1 reads ENHRY; CDR2 reads SYGVKD. The CDR3 has 16 amino acids. The V segment lost 3 bases and the J segment 6 bases; nucleotides outside the gene matches: 8.

The DNA of the CDR3 is TGTGCCAGCAGTTTATCCCCTAGCGGTCGCGAGCAGTACGTC. Its translation is CASSLSPSGREQYV. The chain combines TRBV27 with TRBJ2-7; TRBD2 matches at 7 bases. The CDR3 extends over 14 amino acids. Trimming cost V 0 bases and J 6 bases; bases outside gene matches: 5. Germline CDR1 reads MNHEY; CDR2 reads SMNVEV (reference sequence).

The chain couples TRBV5-1 to TRBJ2-1, with TRBD2 matching over 9 bases. With V trimmed by 4 bases and J by 4 bases, 9 bases remained unmatched. The CDR3 totals 16 residues. Germline values: CDR1 SGHRS, CDR2 YFSETQ. CDR3 coding DNA: TGCGCCAGCAGCGAGCTTAGCGGGAGTGGGTACAATGAGCAGTTCTTC. Amino acids: CASSELSGSGYNEQFF.

This rearrangement joins TRBV6-5 to TRBJ1-1, with TRBD1 matching 12 bases. Germline V gene lookup returns CDR1 MNHEY and CDR2 SVGAGI. The CDR3 consists of 15 residues. V dropped 6 bases and J dropped 5; count of bases not matched to a gene: 7. In DNA form, the CDR3 reads TGTGCCAGCAGGAAGGGACAGGGGGCTGGTACTGAAGCTTTCTTT. This translates into CASRKGQGAGTEAFF.

This clone was counted a few times. The chain is built from TRBV7-2 and TRBJ1-5; TRBD1 matches at 9 bases. This CDR3 spans 16 amino acids. CDR1 is SGHTA, CDR2 FQGNSA, per germline. Trimming cost V 1 base and J 4 bases; bases outside gene matches: 5. Here the CDR3 DNA reads TGTGCCAGCAGCTTAGATGGGACAGGGCCGAATCAGCCCCAGCATTTT. Translating gives CASSLDGTGPNQPQHF.

The V call is TRBV6-5, the J call TRBJ1-1; TRBD1 matches 10 bases. CDR1 and CDR2 from the germline V gene are MNHEY and SVGAGI. The CDR3 runs 13 residues. V was pared by 6 bases and J by 3 bases, with 1 base of the junction left unmatched. Written as DNA, the CDR3 is TGTGCCAGCAGGGACAGGGGGGACACTGAAGCTTTCTTT. Translation gives CASRDRGDTEAFF.

In DNA, the CDR3 is TGTGCCTCTCAGAAGGACAGCGTGAACACCGGGGAGCTGTTTTTT. Translation: CASQKDSVNTGELFF. The V gene is TRBV7-3, the J gene TRBJ2-2; D is perhaps TRBD1 (6 bases). CDR3 length: 15 residues. Germline CDR1 is SGHTA and CDR2 is FQGTGA. V shed 11 bases and J shed 1 base, with 17 bases lying between them.

The chain combines TRBV5-1 with TRBJ2-7; 9 positions match TRBD1. Per germline, CDR1 SGHRS and CDR2 YFSETQ. V shed 3 bases, J shed 5 bases, and the junction held 9 bases outside the gene matches. The CDR3 is 15 amino acids. The CDR3 coding sequence is TGCGCCAGCAGCTGGGGGACAGGGCCCGTGGACGAGCAGTACGTC. As protein: CASSWGTGPVDEQYV.

The chain uses TRBV19 and TRBJ1-3; D call uncertain. Between the trimmed V and J ends, which lost 5 bases and 2 bases, there was a span of 7 bases. This CDR3 comprises 13 residues. The germline CDR1 and CDR2 sequences are LNHDA and SQIVND (reference sequence). CDR3 loop: CASSDSPGNTIYF. The CDR3 DNA reads as TGTGCCAGTAGTGACTCGCCTGGAAACACCATATATTTT.

This clone is a singleton in its sample. Other DNA sequences from this sample encode an identical CDR3 as well. This sequence joins TRBV9 and TRBJ2-1; 11 bases are shared with TRBD1. Unmatched junction bases numbered 5, after V lost 2 bases and J lost 7 bases. Germline lookup yields CDR1 SGDLS and CDR2 YYNGEE. CDR3 length equals 15 residues. CDR3 sequence reads: CASSVGTGGWNEQFF. Here the CDR3 DNA reads TGTGCCAGCAGCGTCGGGACAGGGGGTTGGAATGAGCAGTTCTTC. Looking up the rest from reference TRBV9 and TRBJ2-1 gives the full variable domain: DSGVTQTPKHLITATGQRVTLRCSPRSGDLSVYWYQQSLDQGLQFLIQYYNGEERAKGNILERFSAQQFPDLHSELNLSSLELGDSALYFCASSVGTGGWNEQFFGPGTRLTVL.

The chain links TRBV10-3 to TRBJ2-5; 9 nucleotides line up with TRBD2. CDR3 size: 13 residues. Germline lookup yields CDR1 ENHRY and CDR2 SYGVKD. V lost 6 bases to trimming and J lost 3 bases; unmatched junction nucleotides: 2. The CDR3 DNA reads TGTGCCATCAGCATAGCGGGAGAAGAGACCCAGTACTTC. Protein sequence: CAISIAGEETQYF.

V is TRBV18 and J is TRBJ2-5; 7 bases agree with TRBD1. The ends lost 4 bases at V and 2 bases at J; junction bases unmatched: 1. Per the germline V gene, CDR1 is KGHSH and CDR2 is LQKENI. This CDR3 contains 13 residues. The CDR3: CASSLGQQETQYF. In nucleotides, the CDR3 is TGTGCCAGCTCACTGGGACAGCAAGAGACCCAGTACTTC.